These 14 T cell receptor beta chains originate from one sample sequenced in a study of neurological immune-mediated disorders. Time point denoted: longitudinal time-point 1 (baseline). Using its own MiXCR run on the 5' RACE reads, TCRdb lists one record per CDR3 protein. The table records 55,000 to 70,000 distinct CDR3 sequences, about 10% of them present only once. Sequencing input: PBMCs. These receptors all stem from a male donor with HTLV-1-associated myelopathy (HAM/TSP).

The chain combines TRBV30 with TRBJ2-2; 7 positions agree with TRBD1. Germline loops: CDR1 GTSNPN, CDR2 SVGIG (reference sequence). The CDR3 is 15 amino acids. J lost 0 bases, V lost 4 bases, and 5 bases had no gene match. CDR3 nucleotides: TGTGCCTGGACCCCGGACAGGACGAACACCGGGGAGCTGTTTTTT. Its protein is CAWTPDRTNTGELFF.

This clonotype was picked up many times. The chain uses TRBV5-1 and TRBJ1-4; D gene unclear. CDR3 length: 14 amino acids. Germline values: CDR1 SGHRS, CDR2 YFSETQ. V was clipped by 0 bases and J by 5 bases, with 8 bases between them. CDR3: CASSLAAINEKLFF. Written as DNA, the CDR3 is TGCGCCAGCAGCTTGGCCGCGATAAATGAAAAACTGTTTTTT.

At least ten counts were recorded for this clonotype. This chain uses TRBV12-3 or TRBV12-4 with TRBJ2-5; D assignment may be TRBD1 or TRBD2 (5 bases each). V was pared by 1 base and J by 2 bases, with 14 bases between. The CDR3 is 16 amino acids. The CDR3 protein is CASSLGEGSGQETQYF. In DNA, the CDR3 is TGTGCCAGCAGTTTAGGCGAGGGGTCGGGGCAAGAGACCCAGTACTTC.

There are many counts of this clonotype. The chain is built from TRBV19 and TRBJ1-4; D remains unclear. The CDR3 is 15 amino acids. From germline, CDR1 is LNHDA and CDR2 SQIVND (reference sequence). Trimming removed 9 bases from V and 1 base from J, with 15 bases in between. The CDR3 here is CASQLWGGTNEKLFF. CDR3 in DNA: TGTGCCAGCCAGCTCTGGGGTGGAACTAATGAAAAACTGTTTTTT.

In its sample, this clonotype was seen many times. V is TRBV6-2 or TRBV6-3 and J is TRBJ1-2, with D unresolved. Germline V lookup: CDR1 MNHEY, CDR2 SVGEGT. This CDR3 contains 15 residues. The V end was cut by 5 bases, the J end by 4 bases, with 17 bases between. CDR3 in amino acids: CASSPDDTFSYGYTF. Written as DNA, the CDR3 is TGTGCCAGCAGTCCGGATGACACCTTTAGCTATGGCTACACCTTC.

This clonotype has at least ten counts. The rearrangement links TRBV15 to TRBJ2-7, with 9 bases that match TRBD1. Germline loops: CDR1 LNHNV, CDR2 YYDKDF (reference sequence). The V gene end was trimmed by 5 bases and the J gene end by 5 bases; junction bases not matched to a gene: 4. This CDR3 spans 13 amino acids. The CDR3 DNA reads TGTGCCACCAGCTTTCGACAGGGGGACGAGCAGTACTTC. Residues: CATSFRQGDEQYF. The whole variable domain, filled in from reference TRBV15 and TRBJ2-7, reads DAMVIQNPRYQVTQFGKPVTLSCSQTLNHNVMYWYQQKSSQAPKLLFHYYDKDFNNEADTPDNFQSRRPNTSFCFLDIRSPGLGDTAMYLCATSFRQGDEQYFGPGTRLTVT.

The table lists this clonotype with many counts. V usage is TRBV6-2 or TRBV6-3 and J usage is TRBJ2-7; the D gene is possibly TRBD1 (6 bases). The CDR3 has 14 residues. V lost 6 bases to trimming and J lost 7 bases, with 19 bases between them. Germline assignment: CDR1 MNHEY and CDR2 SVGEGT. This CDR3 is CASRSSRQAREQYF. DNA of the CDR3: TGTGCCAGCAGATCCTCACGACAGGCACGAGAGCAGTACTTC.

Many counts were recorded for this clonotype. The CDR3 region is CASSFLGPYNEQFF. CDR3 DNA sequence: TGTGCCAGCAGTTTTCTGGGACCTTACAATGAGCAGTTCTTC. The genes are TRBV27 and TRBJ2-1; D is possibly TRBD1 or TRBD2 (5 bases each). The CDR3 runs 14 residues. CDR1 MNHEY and CDR2 SMNVEV come from the germline V gene (reference sequence). Trimming took 3 bases from V and 4 from J, leaving 10 bases between them.

This clonotype has at least ten counts. The chain joins TRBV5-1 to TRBJ2-1, with 7 bases aligning to TRBD1. With 4 bases clipped from V and 5 bases from J, the junction kept 9 bases outside the gene matches. Germline loops: CDR1 SGHRS, CDR2 YFSETQ. This CDR3 region has 15 residues. As DNA, the CDR3 is TGCGCCAGCAGCCAAAGAACAGGGACAGACAATGAGCAGTTCTTC. This sequence encodes CASSQRTGTDNEQFF.

This clonotype was detected many times. This chain uses TRBV6-5 with TRBJ1-6; D gene unclear. Trimming took off 6 bases at V and 7 bases at J, with 13 bases between the two ends. Germline V lookup: CDR1 MNHEY, CDR2 SVGAGI. The CDR3 totals 14 residues. The CDR3 loop is CASRVRTANSPLHF. The CDR3 nucleotides are TGTGCCAGCAGGGTCAGGACCGCAAATTCACCCCTCCACTTT.

This clonotype came up many times. The V gene is TRBV7-9, the J gene TRBJ1-5; unclear D gene. The CDR3 extends over 12 amino acids. V gave up 2 bases and J gave up 4 bases, with 3 bases separating them. The germline V gene encodes CDR1 SEHNR and CDR2 FQNEAQ (reference sequence). CDR3 protein: CASSLYNQPQHF. DNA of the CDR3: TGTGCCAGCAGCTTATATAATCAGCCCCAGCATTTT.

The sample holds many counts of this clonotype. In DNA, the CDR3 is TGCGCCAGCAGCTTGGATGGCCAGAATCATTACAATGAGCAGTTCTTC. It yields the protein CASSLDGQNHYNEQFF. The rearrangement uses TRBV5-1 and TRBJ2-1; no firm D call. The CDR3 is made up of 16 amino acids. Trimming removed 0 bases from V and 4 bases from J, with 14 bases in between. Germline CDR1 and CDR2: SGHRS and YFSETQ.

The chain carries TRBV11-2 and TRBJ2-1; D is uncertain. Germline-derived CDR1 and CDR2 are SGHAT and FQNNGV. The germline V and J ends were trimmed by 3 bases and 0 bases, with 9 bases remaining between them. The CDR3 covers 15 residues. The CDR3 spells CASSFLVDSYNEQFF. The CDR3 bases are TGTGCCAGCAGCTTCTTGGTAGACTCCTACAATGAGCAGTTCTTC.

In its sample, this clonotype was seen many times. The genes are TRBV20-1 and TRBJ1-6; no clear D. This CDR3 comprises 12 residues. CDR1 DFQATT and CDR2 SNEGSKA come from the germline V gene (reference sequence). Trimming took 3 bases from V and 10 from J, leaving 10 bases between them. Here the CDR3 DNA reads TGCAGTGCTAGTATACGGGGATCACCCCTCCACTTT. Translating gives CSASIRGSPLHF.